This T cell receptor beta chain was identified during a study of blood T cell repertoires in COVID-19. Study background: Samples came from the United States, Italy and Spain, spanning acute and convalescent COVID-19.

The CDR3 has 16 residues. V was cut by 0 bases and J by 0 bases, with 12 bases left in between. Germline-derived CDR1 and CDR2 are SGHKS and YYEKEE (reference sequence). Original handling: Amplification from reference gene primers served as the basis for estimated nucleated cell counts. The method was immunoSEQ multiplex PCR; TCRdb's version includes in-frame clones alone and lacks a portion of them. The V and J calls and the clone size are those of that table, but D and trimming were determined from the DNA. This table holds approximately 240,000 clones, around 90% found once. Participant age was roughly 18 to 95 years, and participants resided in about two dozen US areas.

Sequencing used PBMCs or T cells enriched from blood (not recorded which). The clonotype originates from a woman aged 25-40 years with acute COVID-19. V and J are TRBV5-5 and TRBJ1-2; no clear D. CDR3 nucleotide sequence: TGTGCCAGCAGCTTGGCCCTTACAGCTACTAACTATGGCTACACCTTC. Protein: CASSLALTATNYGYTF. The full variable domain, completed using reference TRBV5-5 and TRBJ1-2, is DAGVTQSPTHLIKTRGQQVTLRCSPISGHKSVSWYQQVLGQGPQFIFQYYEKEERGRGNFPDRFSARQFPNYSSELNVNALLLGDSALYLCASSLALTATNYGYTFGSGTRLTVV.